This note documents a single T cell receptor (beta chain) sequence. This entry belongs to a study of technical replicates of blood from a few donors. The table came from immunoSEQ multiplex PCR; TCRdb's copy has only in-frame clones and leaves some out. This table holds 100,000 or so clones, 95% found once. The receptor was isolated from a human donor in good health. What was sequenced was T cells isolated from PBMCs.

The CDR3 DNA follows: TGTGCCAGCTCTTCTACTGGACAGAATCTCGATGAAAAACTGTTTTTT. Amino acid sequence: CASSSTGQNLDEKLFF. The chain uses TRBV18 and TRBJ1-4; TRBD1 is a possible D gene (6 bases). The CDR3 runs 16 residues. Trimming removed 6 bases at V and 6 bases at J, with 20 bases between. Germline CDR1 and CDR2: KGHSH and LQKENI.